This is a list of T cell receptor beta chains from one sample in a study of cytomegalovirus exposure and HLA in healthy donors. Clones were sequenced by immunoSEQ multiplex PCR, and TCRdb holds only the in-frame ones, with some missing. This sample carries some 68,000 clones, roughly 95% of them seen once, and the ten largest clones take 2% to 2.5%. The sample taken for sequencing was PBMCs. The receptor set was obtained from a man between 18 and 29 years old in good health and CMV-seronegative. CDR3s include the opening cysteine and the closing phenylalanine or tryptophan. D genes are given only for firm matches. A clone size is listed for some rows: how often the clone was seen (once, few, many), or a class if it is expanded.

clone_size,d_call,j_call,v_call,cdr3_aa,cdr3_nt
-,TRBD1,TRBJ2-1,TRBV7-9,CASSPPGQGAREQFF,TGTGCCAGCAGCCCGCCTGGACAGGGGGCGAGAGAGCAGTTCTTC
once,-,TRBJ1-2,TRBV30,CASGRDANYGYTF,TGTGCCTCTGGCAGGGATGCTAACTATGGCTACACCTTC
-,-,TRBJ1-3,TRBV9,CASSLGQSGNTIYF,TGTGCCAGCAGCCTAGGGCAGTCTGGAAACACCATATATTTT
-,TRBD1,TRBJ1-1,TRBV6-5,CASSYSKGQGGEAFF,TGTGCCAGCAGTTACTCAAAAGGACAGGGCGGTGAAGCTTTCTTT
-,TRBD1,TRBJ2-3,TRBV15,CATTGRQGASTDTQYF,TGTGCCACCACGGGGAGGCAGGGGGCGAGCACAGATACGCAGTATTTT
-,-,TRBJ1-1,TRBV2,CASSARNTEAFF,TGTGCCAGCAGTGCGAGGAACACTGAAGCTTTCTTT
-,TRBD2,TRBJ2-5,TRBV9,CASSPGLAKETQYF,TGTGCCAGCAGCCCGGGACTAGCGAAAGAGACCCAGTACTTC
-,-,TRBJ1-2,TRBV7-9,CASSSDRTNYGYTF,TGTGCCAGCAGCTCGGACAGAACCAACTATGGCTACACCTTC
-,TRBD1,TRBJ1-5,TRBV9,CASSVGQGNQPQHF,TGTGCCAGCAGCGTCGGACAGGGTAATCAGCCCCAGCATTTT
-,-,TRBJ1-4,TRBV7-2,CASSLGQGISEKLFF,TGTGCCAGCAGCTTAGGGCAGGGGATCAGTGAAAAACTGTTTTTT
-,-,TRBJ2-1,TRBV29-1,CSGDSYNEQFF,TGCAGCGGCGACAGCTACAATGAGCAGTTCTTC
-,TRBD2,TRBJ2-7,TRBV27,CASSLRGVAGGPLVEQYF,TGTGCCAGCAGTTTACGGGGGGTAGCGGGAGGGCCTTTGGTCGAGCAGTACTTC
-,-,TRBJ1-1,TRBV7-9,CASSDRRVGEAFF,TGTGCCAGCAGCGATCGCAGGGTCGGTGAAGCTTTCTTT
-,-,TRBJ2-3,TRBV10-3,CAISDGGSTDTQYF,TGTGCCATCAGTGATGGAGGTAGCACAGATACGCAGTATTTT
-,TRBD1,TRBJ1-4,TRBV4-2,CASSPSGTVNEKLFF,TGTGCCAGCAGCCCGTCCGGGACAGTGAATGAAAAACTGTTTTTT
once,TRBD1,TRBJ1-5,TRBV6-1,CASSPTGGRMPPQHF,TGTGCCAGCAGTCCGACAGGGGGTAGGATGCCGCCCCAGCATTTT
-,-,TRBJ1-1,TRBV13,CASSFRQLNTEAFF,TGTGCCAGCAGCTTCAGACAGCTGAACACTGAAGCTTTCTTT
-,-,TRBJ2-1,TRBV19,CASKGSNSYEQFF,TGTGCCAGTAAGGGGTCTAATTCCTATGAGCAGTTCTTC